The 25 T cell receptor beta chains reported below all come from one sample, sequenced in a study of blood T cell repertoires in COVID-19. Assay: immunoSEQ multiplex PCR; the TCRdb copy retains only in-frame clones and omits some. Of 150,000 to 200,000 clones listed, approximately 85% are singletons. The specimen sequenced was peripheral blood. These receptors originate from a man in his sixties with active or convalescent COVID-19.

The gene calls are TRBV9 and TRBJ1-1, with TRBD1 identical over 9 bases. Trimming took 3 bases from V and 0 from J; bases not matched to a gene: 9. This CDR3 contains 17 residues. The germline CDR1 and CDR2 sequences are SGDLS and YYNGEE. In DNA, the CDR3 is TGTGCCAGCAGCGGCGGGACAGGGCTTGCCATGAACACTGAAGCTTTCTTT. Encoded protein: CASSGGTGLAMNTEAFF.

This chain connects TRBV20-1 to TRBJ1-5; 10 nucleotides match TRBD1. Trimming cost V 3 bases and J 9 bases; bases outside gene matches: 5. The CDR3 contains 13 residues. CDR1 DFQATT and CDR2 SNEGSKA come from the germline V gene (reference sequence). CDR3 DNA sequence: TGCAGTGCTAGTGGACAGGGGGTAAGGCCCCAGCATTTT. The encoded protein is CSASGQGVRPQHF.

The V call is TRBV6-5, the J call TRBJ2-1; D not resolved. Between the trimmed V and J ends, which lost 0 bases and 9 bases, there was a span of 12 bases. This CDR3 is built from 14 residues. CDR1 MNHEY and CDR2 SVGAGI come from the germline V gene. As DNA, the CDR3 is TGTGCCAGCAGTTACTCCCTGCTAGAAGTTGAGCAGTTCTTC. Amino acid sequence: CASSYSLLEVEQFF.

The CDR3 nucleotides read TGTGCCAGCAGTGCCCCGACAGGGGCCAACTATGGCTACACCTTC. It is translated as CASSAPTGANYGYTF. The gene calls are TRBV28 and TRBJ1-2, with 8 bases that match TRBD1. The germline V gene has CDR1 MDHEN and CDR2 SYDVKM. V was clipped by 5 bases and J by 2 bases; unmatched bases: 7. The CDR3 sequence is 15 residues long.

This sequence joins TRBV27 and TRBJ1-6; TRBD1 might be the D (6 bases). Between the trimmed V and J ends, which lost 6 bases and 7 bases, there was a span of 19 bases. The CDR3 length is 16 residues. Germline CDR1 is MNHEY and CDR2 is SMNVEV (reference sequence). The DNA for the CDR3 is TGTGCCAGCAGCTCCCTCTCGGGACAACTGAATTCACCCCTCCACTTT. Amino acids: CASSSLSGQLNSPLHF.

The V call is TRBV11-2, the J call TRBJ1-6; D gene unclear. The CDR3 contains 12 residues. Trimming took 5 bases from V and 14 from J, leaving 13 bases between them. Per germline, CDR1 SGHAT and CDR2 FQNNGV. This chain's CDR3 is CASSLGLETLHF. Here the CDR3 DNA reads TGTGCCAGCAGCCTTGGACTTGAGACCCTCCACTTT.

The CDR3 DNA reads as TGTGCCAGCAGCATTGGGACAGTTGGGTTTTTTCCCCGCTACTACGAGCAGTACTTC. This encodes CASSIGTVGFFPRYYEQYF. This chain connects TRBV21-1 to TRBJ2-7; the DNA was not compared with TRBD1, the D call given in the table. TRBV21-1 counts as a pseudogene. This CDR3 comprises 19 residues.

J is TRBJ1-1 and V is TRBV28; D gene ambiguous. Germline loops: CDR1 MDHEN, CDR2 SYDVKM. The CDR3 loop spans 13 amino acids. V lost 3 bases, J lost 5 bases, and 10 bases lay in between. The CDR3 protein is CASSFTRGTEAFF. CDR3 coding DNA: TGTGCCAGCAGTTTCACCCGAGGAACTGAAGCTTTCTTT.

The chain is built from TRBV27 and TRBJ1-5; TRBD1 might be the D (5 bases). Trimming pared 6 bases from V and 5 bases from J, leaving 20 bases between. This CDR3 contains 16 residues. Germline-derived CDR1 and CDR2 are MNHEY and SMNVEV (reference sequence). This CDR3 is CASSSGWGSADQPQHF. CDR3 in DNA: TGTGCCAGCAGCAGCGGGTGGGGGTCCGCGGATCAGCCCCAGCATTTT.

This chain connects TRBV7-2 to TRBJ2-3; D possibly corresponds to TRBD2 (6 bases). Trimming cost V 1 base and J 4 bases, with 15 bases left between them. This CDR3 is 16 amino acids long. CDR1 and CDR2 from the germline V gene are SGHTA and FQGNSA. The CDR3 loop is CASSLDQWRAPDTQYF. The CDR3 region has the DNA TGTGCCAGCAGCTTAGATCAGTGGAGGGCCCCAGATACGCAGTATTTT.

This chain links TRBV29-1 with TRBJ1-1; tentative D call: TRBD1 (6 bases). Trimming removed 7 bases at V and 1 base at J, with 10 bases between. The CDR3 runs 12 residues. The germline V gene encodes CDR1 SQVTM and CDR2 ANQGSEA. CDR3 in DNA: TGCAGCGGATCCAGGGGGAACACTGAAGCTTTCTTT. Encoded protein: CSGSRGNTEAFF.

The chain joins TRBV28 to TRBJ2-1; 10 bases line up with TRBD1. This CDR3 region has 17 residues. V shed 6 bases and J 13 bases; nucleotides not matched to a gene: 21. CDR1 and CDR2 (germline): MDHEN, SYDVKM. In nucleotides, the CDR3 is TGTGCCAGCAGACCCGGGACAGGGGAGGTATGGCGGAGAGCTCAGTTCTTC. This encodes CASRPGTGEVWRRAQFF.

V gene TRBV28 combines with J gene TRBJ2-3; the match to TRBD2 covers 12 bases. Trimming cost V 5 bases and J 6 bases; bases outside gene matches: 21. Germline values: CDR1 MDHEN, CDR2 SYDVKM. The CDR3 runs 20 residues. CDR3 nucleotides: TGTGCCAGCAGTCCTGCTCTGGACACAGCTAGCGGGAGGGCCGCCGATACGCAGTATTTT. The encoded protein is CASSPALDTASGRAADTQYF.

The chain links TRBV10-3 to TRBJ1-1; 9 nucleotides line up with TRBD1. V trimming: 1 base; J trimming: 6 bases; junction bases outside the gene matches: 6. Germline values: CDR1 ENHRY, CDR2 SYGVKD. The CDR3 spans 15 residues. CDR3 region: CAISEFTGGISEAFF. CDR3 in DNA: TGTGCCATCAGTGAGTTTACAGGGGGCATCTCTGAAGCTTTCTTT.

DNA of the CDR3: TGTGCCAGCAGCTTAGGTGGCGGTTGGGAGCCCCAGCATTTT. Protein product: CASSLGGGWEPQHF. This chain uses TRBV7-2 with TRBJ1-5; D unresolved. The CDR3 has 14 residues. Germline V CDR1 and CDR2: SGHTA, FQGNSA. With 1 base removed from V and 8 bases from J, the gap between germline ends came to 12 bases.

This chain connects TRBV28 to TRBJ1-5; possibly TRBD1 for D (5 bases). Looked up from germline, CDR1 is MDHEN and CDR2 is SYDVKM. The CDR3 is made up of 14 amino acids. Trimming removed 8 bases from V and 0 bases from J, with 11 bases in between. The CDR3 loop reads CASGGGYSNQPQHF. CDR3 DNA sequence: TGTGCCAGCGGGGGGGGGTATAGCAATCAGCCCCAGCATTTT.

Remarks on this clone: Other DNA sequences within the sample encode an identical CDR3. The chain couples TRBV3-1 (or the pseudogene TRBV3-2) to TRBJ1-1; maybe TRBD1 (5 bases). Germline V gene sequence: CDR1 LGHDT, CDR2 YNNKEL (reference sequence). Trimming left V 6 bases short and J 2 bases short, with 10 bases between. The CDR3 extends over 13 amino acids. The DNA of the CDR3 is TGTGCCAGCAGTCCGGGGGTAAACACTGAAGCTTTCTTT. Protein: CASSPGVNTEAFF.

The J gene is TRBJ2-5, the V gene TRBV5-1; 7 positions agree with TRBD2. The length of the CDR3 is 15 residues. Trimming took 0 bases from V and 6 from J; bases not matched to a gene: 8. Germline values: CDR1 SGHRS, CDR2 YFSETQ. CDR3 amino acids: CASSLEGGGVKTQYF. The CDR3 DNA is TGCGCCAGCAGCTTGGAAGGTGGGGGGGTCAAGACCCAGTACTTC.

This clone has a handful of counts. The J gene is TRBJ1-6, the V gene TRBV19; a weak D match, TRBD1 (6 bases). The length of the CDR3 is 17 residues. The germline V gene encodes CDR1 LNHDA and CDR2 SQIVND (reference sequence). V shed 6 bases and J shed 6 bases, with 21 bases lying between them. CDR3 nucleotide sequence: TGTGCCAGTAGCGACGACCCAGGGGTCCCGACTAATTCACCCCTCCACTTT. As protein: CASSDDPGVPTNSPLHF.

V and J are TRBV2 and TRBJ2-5; TRBD2 matches at 10 bases. V lost 2 bases to trimming and J lost 4 bases; unmatched junction nucleotides: 10. The V gene's germline CDR1 is SNHLY and CDR2 FYNNEI. CDR3 length equals 17 residues. The CDR3 is CASSELAGALVGETQYF. In DNA form, the CDR3 reads TGTGCCAGCAGTGAACTAGCGGGGGCACTAGTGGGAGAGACCCAGTACTTC.

The rearrangement links TRBV11-3 to TRBJ2-5, with 7 positions matching TRBD2. Germline CDR1 is SGHNT and CDR2 is YENEEA. CDR3 size: 14 residues. V lost 2 bases and J lost 3; bases outside the gene matches: 3. This CDR3 reads CASSLRLAEETQYF. For the CDR3, the DNA is TGTGCCAGCAGCTTAAGGCTAGCGGAAGAGACCCAGTACTTC.

In nucleotides, the CDR3 is TGTGCCAGTAGTAAATCGATTGGACTAGCGGGGGCCTCCACGTACCAAGAGACCCAGTACTTC. Its translation: CASSKSIGLAGASTYQETQYF. The chain recombines TRBV19 with TRBJ2-5; 13 positions match TRBD2. J lost 0 bases, V lost 4 bases, and 17 bases had no gene match. Germline CDR1 is LNHDA and CDR2 is SQIVND (reference sequence). The length of the CDR3 is 21 residues.

The rearrangement uses TRBV4-1 and TRBJ1-3, with D perhaps matching TRBD1 (6 bases). Germline V CDR1 and CDR2: MGHRA, YSYEKL. CDR3 length equals 15 residues. V gave up 4 bases and J gave up 0 bases, with 10 bases separating them. The CDR3 DNA follows: TGCGCCAGCAGCCCGACAGGAAGCTCTGGAAACACCATATATTTT. Translated: CASSPTGSSGNTIYF.

This clone was counted once. The rearrangement uses TRBV12-1 and TRBJ1-4; the table calls TRBD1, which could not be checked here. TRBV12-1 is a documented pseudogene. This CDR3 region has 15 residues. The CDR3 reads CASSFARGDNEKLFF. DNA for the CDR3: TGTGCCAGCAGCTTTGCCAGGGGGGATAATGAAAAACTGTTTTTT.

This chain joins TRBV9 and TRBJ1-3, with D possibly matching TRBD1 (5 bases). Germline V gives CDR1 SGDLS, CDR2 YYNGEE. This CDR3 region has 18 residues. Trimming took off 0 bases at V and 0 bases at J, with 16 bases between the two ends. The CDR3 loop is CASSVAWGLTPSGNTIYF. The CDR3 nucleotides read TGTGCCAGCAGCGTAGCGTGGGGCCTTACTCCCTCTGGAAACACCATATATTTT.